Below, 9 T cell receptor beta chains from the same sample are listed, as sequenced in a study of identical twins. TCRdb recomputed calls from the 5' RACE reads with MiXCR, one row per CDR3 protein. Here the sample spans about 900,000 distinct CDR3 sequences, around 12% being singletons. The sample also formed part of further work on yellow fever vaccine responses in identical twins.

The specimen was PBMCs. The receptors stem from a woman in her late teens or twenties in good health.

This sequence joins TRBV12-3 or TRBV12-4 and TRBJ1-4; TRBD1 is a possible D gene (6 bases). This CDR3 is 15 amino acids long. With 5 bases removed from V and 3 bases from J, the gap between germline ends came to 13 bases. CDR3 region: CASSTSGAANEKLFF. The CDR3 DNA follows: TGTGCCAGCAGTACTTCAGGGGCGGCTAATGAAAAACTGTTTTTT.

This clonotype was found a few times. This chain joins TRBV28 and TRBJ1-1, with TRBD1 identical over 7 bases. Losses at the gene ends were 2 bases for V and 1 base for J; bases not matched to a gene: 10. There are 17 residues in the CDR3. The germline gives CDR1 MDHEN, CDR2 SYDVKM. CDR3 coding DNA: TGTGCCAGCAGTTTACCCGTACAGGGGTGGGCGAACACTGAAGCTTTCTTT. Protein: CASSLPVQGWANTEAFF.

The V call is TRBV28, the J call TRBJ1-1; D is uncertain. This CDR3 contains 14 residues. V dropped 3 bases and J dropped 1 base, with 9 bases sitting between them. The V gene's germline CDR1 is MDHEN and CDR2 SYDVKM. Here the CDR3 reads CASSFRPRNTEAFF. CDR3 in DNA: TGTGCCAGCAGTTTCCGTCCGAGGAACACTGAAGCTTTCTTT.

The rearrangement links TRBV5-6 to TRBJ2-5, with TRBD2 matching over 10 bases. The CDR3 has 16 amino acids. The V segment lost 0 bases and the J segment 4 bases; nucleotides outside the gene matches: 6. The germline V gene has CDR1 SGHDT and CDR2 YYEEEE. The CDR3 sequence: CASSLVSSGGLETQYF. The CDR3 region has the DNA TGTGCCAGCAGCTTGGTTTCTAGCGGGGGCCTAGAGACCCAGTACTTC.

The chain has TRBV9 and TRBJ2-3; D is unresolved. The V and J ends lost 4 bases and 5 bases respectively, with 11 bases between them. Germline values: CDR1 SGDLS, CDR2 YYNGEE. This CDR3 is 13 amino acids long. CDR3 DNA: TGTGCCAGCAGCCCCCATGGTCGAGATACGCAGTATTTT. Residues: CASSPHGRDTQYF.

This clonotype was counted ten times or more. The V gene is TRBV12-3 or TRBV12-4, the J gene TRBJ2-1, with 8 bases aligning to TRBD2. V shed 7 bases and J 7 bases; nucleotides not matched to a gene: 9. This CDR3 spans 14 amino acids. The CDR3: CASNPGLARNEQFF. CDR3 DNA sequence: TGTGCCAGCAACCCTGGACTAGCCCGTAATGAGCAGTTCTTC.

In its sample, this clonotype was seen many times. This chain uses TRBV5-1 with TRBJ1-2; 8 positions agree with TRBD1. The V segment lost 3 bases and the J segment 10 bases; nucleotides outside the gene matches: 5. This CDR3 comprises 12 residues. Germline CDR1 is SGHRS and CDR2 is YFSETQ. CDR3 sequence (DNA): TGCGCCAGCAGCTCAGAGACAGGGGACTACACCTTC. Translation: CASSSETGDYTF. The variable domain in full, with the rest retrieved from reference TRBV5-1 and TRBJ1-2, is KAGVTQTPRYLIKTRGQQVTLSCSPISGHRSVSWYQQTPGQGLQFLFEYFSETQRNKGNFPGRFSGRQFSNSRSEMNVSTLELGDSALYLCASSSETGDYTFGSGTRLTVV.

This clonotype was detected many times. The chain uses TRBV29-1 and TRBJ2-4; D is uncertain. This CDR3 has 12 amino acids. CDR1 SQVTM and CDR2 ANQGSEA come from the germline V gene. V was trimmed by 5 bases and J by 0 bases, leaving 5 bases between them. The CDR3 DNA reads as TGCAGCGTTTCGGCAGCCAAAAACATTCAGTACTTC. Its protein product is CSVSAAKNIQYF.

This clonotype was seen a few times. The chain couples TRBV12-3 or TRBV12-4 to TRBJ2-7, with D unresolved. V shed 0 bases and J shed 4 bases, with 13 bases lying between them. The CDR3 runs to 15 residues. CDR3 residues: CASSLAGSSSYEQYF. Written as DNA, the CDR3 is TGTGCCAGCAGTTTAGCGGGCAGTTCCTCATACGAGCAGTACTTC.